These 18 T cell receptor beta chains were sequenced from one sample in a study of T cells in Graves' hyperthyroidism and ophthalmopathy. Amplification of TCR beta CDR3 regions used RNA as the template. With the HTBI primer set, the TCR CDR3 went through a first round of RT-PCR. TCRdb analysed the multiplex PCR reads with MiXCR anew, one entry per CDR3 protein. Of a few hundred thousand distinct CDR3 sequences detected, less than 25% appear once; the ten largest clones hold more than 20%. Sequenced: blood. These receptors all stem from a man between 18 and 35 years old with Graves' hyperthyroidism.

This clonotype was observed many times. V usage is TRBV24-1 and J usage is TRBJ2-5; TRBD1 aligns across 7 bases. The length of the CDR3 is 13 residues. Germline CDR1 KGHDR, CDR2 SFDVKD. V lost 4 bases to trimming and J lost 5 bases; unmatched junction nucleotides: 3. The CDR3, as DNA: TGTGCCACCAGTGACACAGGGGTGGAGACCCAGTACTTC. Amino acid sequence: CATSDTGVETQYF.

Many counts were recorded for this clonotype. The chain is built from TRBV12-3 or TRBV12-4 and TRBJ1-1; the match to TRBD1 covers 9 bases. The CDR3 has 14 amino acids. Trimming removed 6 bases from V and 0 bases from J; junction bases left unmatched: 2. CDR3 region: CASSWDRVNTEAFF. As DNA, the CDR3 is TGTGCCAGCAGCTGGGACAGGGTGAACACTGAAGCTTTCTTT.

This clonotype was counted only a few times. The chain couples TRBV2 to TRBJ2-4, with D unresolved. Between the trimmed V and J ends, which lost 9 bases and 2 bases, there was a span of 11 bases. Germline V gives CDR1 SNHLY, CDR2 FYNNEI. The CDR3 totals 13 residues. CDR3 nucleotide sequence: TGTGCCAGGGCCACGGCGACCAAAAACATTCAGTACTTC. Its protein is CARATATKNIQYF.

The V and J genes are TRBV30 and TRBJ2-5, with 9 nucleotides matching TRBD1. J was trimmed by 5 bases and V by 1 base; bases with no gene match: 5. This CDR3 comprises 14 residues. Germline CDR1 GTSNPN, CDR2 SVGIG (reference sequence). CDR3 sequence (DNA): TGTGCCTGGAGTGAAGGACAGGGGAGGGAGACCCAGTACTTC. It specifies CAWSEGQGRETQYF.

This clonotype was seen repeatedly, ten times or more. The chain uses TRBV7-8 and TRBJ2-7; possibly TRBD1 for D (6 bases). This CDR3 is 15 amino acids long. V dropped 4 bases and J dropped 4 bases, with 17 bases sitting between them. From germline, CDR1 is SGHVS and CDR2 FQNEAQ. The CDR3 bases are TGTGCCAGCAGCTCAACGCCGGGACATGGATACGAGCAGTACTTC. Its translation: CASSSTPGHGYEQYF.

This clonotype was detected a few times. This rearrangement joins TRBV28 to TRBJ1-3; a possible D gene is TRBD1 (5 bases). Per germline, CDR1 MDHEN and CDR2 SYDVKM. V was trimmed by 1 base and J by 4 bases, leaving 14 bases between them. The CDR3 covers 16 residues. The CDR3 reads CASSLLDQGSGNTIYF. DNA for the CDR3: TGTGCCAGCAGTTTATTAGACCAGGGCTCAGGAAACACCATATATTTT.

The chain employs TRBV18 and TRBJ1-2; D is uncertain. This CDR3 comprises 14 residues. Germline CDR1 is KGHSH and CDR2 is LQKENI. Trimming shortened V by 3 bases and J by 4 bases, and 12 bases separated the two germline ends. The CDR3 loop reads CASSPDGRGYGYTF. CDR3 sequence (DNA): TGTGCCAGCTCACCTGATGGACGAGGCTATGGCTACACCTTC. Variable domain in full (rest from reference TRBV18 and TRBJ1-2): NAGVMQNPRHLVRRRGQEARLRCSPMKGHSHVYWYRQLPEEGLKFMVYLQKENIIDESGMPKERFSAEFPKEGPSILRIQQVVRGDSAAYFCASSPDGRGYGYTFGSGTRLTVV.

The chain is built from TRBV12-3 or TRBV12-4 and TRBJ1-1, with 11 bases aligning to TRBD1. V lost 5 bases to trimming and J lost 5 bases; unmatched junction nucleotides: 10. The CDR3 is 16 residues long. Here the CDR3 DNA reads TGTGCCAGCAGTACCGGGACAGGGGGTATAGATACTGAAGCTTTCTTT. Protein sequence: CASSTGTGGIDTEAFF.

Many counts were recorded for this clonotype. The rearrangement uses TRBV7-2 and TRBJ1-5; TRBD1 is a possible D gene (5 bases). Deletions cut 4 bases from V and 6 bases from J, with 13 bases between. The V gene's germline CDR1 is SGHTA and CDR2 FQGNSA. The CDR3 runs to 14 residues. The CDR3, as DNA: TGTGCCAGCAGCTCTAGGCAGGGCCCTCAGCCCCAGCATTTT. This translates into CASSSRQGPQPQHF. The variable domain in full, with the rest retrieved from reference TRBV7-2 and TRBJ1-5, is GAGVSQSPSNKVTEKGKDVELRCDPISGHTALYWYRQSLGQGLEFLIYFQGNSAPDKSGLPSDRFSAERTGGSVSTLTIQRTQQEDSAVYLCASSSRQGPQPQHFGDGTRLSIL.

This clonotype was counted ten times or more. This chain uses TRBV11-3 with TRBJ1-1; D gene unclear. The germline V and J ends were trimmed by 4 bases and 3 bases, with 12 bases remaining between them. The germline gives CDR1 SGHNT, CDR2 YENEEA. The CDR3 contains 14 residues. CDR3 protein: CASSSGVGDTEAFF. CDR3 nucleotide sequence: TGTGCCAGCAGCTCAGGAGTAGGCGACACTGAAGCTTTCTTT.

This rearrangement joins TRBV19 to TRBJ1-2; 7 bases line up with TRBD1. This CDR3 has 14 residues. V shed 3 bases and J 3 bases; nucleotides not matched to a gene: 4. The germline gives CDR1 LNHDA, CDR2 SQIVND (reference sequence). CDR3 coding DNA: TGTGCCAGTAGTATCGGGGGACAGCACTATGGCTACACCTTC. The encoded protein is CASSIGGQHYGYTF. Based on the CDR3 plus reference TRBV19 and TRBJ1-2, the full variable domain is DGGITQSPKYLFRKEGQNVTLSCEQNLNHDAMYWYRQDPGQGLRLIYYSQIVNDFQKGDIAEGYSVSREKKESFPLTVTSAQKNPTAFYLCASSIGGQHYGYTFGSGTRLTVV.

DNA of the CDR3: TGTGCCAGCAAGAACAGGGAACAGGGAGGAAACACCATATATTTT. Its protein is CASKNREQGGNTIYF. The chain employs TRBV6-1 and TRBJ1-3, with a tentative D call TRBD1 (6 bases). CDR3 size: 15 residues. V lost 7 bases and J lost 4, with 17 bases in between. The germline gives CDR1 MNHNS, CDR2 SASEGT.

The CDR3 reads CASTPSGAPDYF. DNA of the CDR3: TGTGCCAGCACCCCGTCCGGGGCCCCGGATTACTTC. The chain joins TRBV28 to TRBJ2-7; D could derive from TRBD1 or TRBD2 (5 bases each). CDR3 size: 12 residues. The germline CDR1 and CDR2 sequences are MDHEN and SYDVKM. With 7 bases removed from V and 13 bases from J, the gap between germline ends came to 20 bases.

This clonotype was counted at least ten times. Compared with germline, one end of the junction differs, possibly owing to a read error. The V gene is TRBV25-1, the J gene TRBJ2-7; D possibly matches TRBD1 or TRBD2 (6 bases each). Germline CDR1 reads MGHDK; CDR2 reads SYGVNS. The CDR3 covers 14 residues. In nucleotides, the CDR3 is TGTGCCAGCAGTGAATTAGGGGGGTCCTTCGAGCAGTACTTC. Translated, it gives CASSELGGSFEQYF.

The chain carries TRBV3-1 and TRBJ1-2; perhaps TRBD1 as D (5 bases). The CDR3 spans 19 residues. Germline V gives CDR1 LGHDT, CDR2 YNNKEL (reference sequence). The V gene lost 0 bases and the J gene lost 0 bases, with 20 bases spanning the gap. This CDR3 reads CASSQDGWGTRLANYGYTF. DNA for the CDR3: TGTGCCAGCAGCCAAGATGGGTGGGGGACCCGGCTAGCTAACTATGGCTACACCTTC.

In this sample, this clonotype turned up many times. The V and J genes are TRBV28 and TRBJ1-1; D not certain. The germline V gene encodes CDR1 MDHEN and CDR2 SYDVKM. This CDR3 is 16 amino acids long. With 5 bases removed from V and 0 bases from J, the gap between germline ends came to 16 bases. CDR3 nucleotide sequence: TGTGCCAGCAGTCTACCGGGTAAGCCGATGAACACTGAAGCTTTCTTT. Its protein is CASSLPGKPMNTEAFF.

This clonotype was detected many times. The chain recombines TRBV30 with TRBJ1-5; D is ambiguous. Per germline, CDR1 GTSNPN and CDR2 SVGIG (reference sequence). V was cut by 2 bases and J by 5 bases, with 16 bases left in between. CDR3 length: 15 amino acids. CDR3 amino acids: CAWSPPPGRDQPQHF. CDR3 nucleotide sequence: TGTGCCTGGAGTCCCCCCCCCGGGAGGGATCAGCCCCAGCATTTT.

Many counts were recorded for this clonotype. The V and J genes are TRBV2 and TRBJ1-1; possibly TRBD1 for D (5 bases). There are 15 residues in the CDR3. Germline-derived CDR1 and CDR2 are SNHLY and FYNNEI. Trimming removed 0 bases at V and 1 base at J, with 9 bases between. The CDR3 region is CASSEAGRANTEAFF. Here the CDR3 DNA reads TGTGCCAGCAGTGAAGCGGGCAGGGCGAACACTGAAGCTTTCTTT.